The 27 T cell receptor beta chains given below trace back to one sample, sequenced in a study of T cells in narcolepsy. Using immunoSEQ multiplex PCR, the repertoire was profiled, and TCRdb retains in-frame clones only, with some absent. The data contain about 25,000 clones, about four fifths of them singletons. Source material: CD45RA- memory CD4+ T cells from PBMCs. The receptors were sampled from a human donor with narcolepsy.

The V call is TRBV5-4, the J call TRBJ1-1; no clear D gene. CDR1 is SGHNT and CDR2 is YYREEE in the germline V gene (reference sequence). V lost 5 bases and J 2 bases, leaving 13 bases between the germline ends. The CDR3 sequence is 14 residues long. CDR3 residues: CASRTLTLNTEAFF. As DNA, the CDR3 is TGTGCCAGCAGAACCTTAACCCTTAACACTGAAGCTTTCTTT.

This chain joins TRBV28 and TRBJ2-5; D is uncertain. Near its end, the DNA agrees better with TRBJ2-7, so the J call may be wrong. Per the germline V gene, CDR1 is MDHEN and CDR2 is SYDVKM. CDR3 length equals 11 residues. CDR3 loop: CASSSPYEQYF. The CDR3, as DNA: TGTGCCAGCAGTTCCCCCTACGAGCAGTACTTC.

V gene TRBV6-1 combines with J gene TRBJ1-1, with unresolved D. Germline CDR1 MNHNS, CDR2 SASEGT. Trimming removed 8 bases at V and 1 base at J, with 14 bases between. CDR3 length: 14 residues. CDR3 nucleotide sequence: TGTGCCAGCCGTAAGACCCGGTGGAACACTGAAGCTTTCTTT. It yields the protein CASRKTRWNTEAFF.

The table lists this clone with a count of one. CDR3 region: CASSSWTGEEKLFF. In DNA, the CDR3 is TGTGCCAGCAGCTCCTGGACAGGGGAGGAAAAACTGTTTTTT. V and J are TRBV7-9 and TRBJ1-4, with 9 bases aligning to TRBD1. Germline CDR1 is SEHNR and CDR2 is FQNEAQ (reference sequence). The CDR3 is 14 residues long. The J segment lost 8 bases and the V segment lost 4 bases, leaving 5 bases of the junction unmatched.

V gene TRBV30 combines with J gene TRBJ1-2; no reliable D call. Trimming took 1 base from V and 8 from J, leaving 14 bases between them. The germline V gene has CDR1 GTSNPN and CDR2 SVGIG (reference sequence). CDR3 length equals 13 residues. The CDR3 region is CAWSGAPTLGYTF. The CDR3, as DNA: TGTGCCTGGAGTGGAGCCCCGACTTTAGGCTACACCTTC.

On this clone: The junction departs from the called germline gene at one end, perhaps through a read error. The same CDR3 is also encoded by other DNA sequences in this sample. This chain joins TRBV11-2 and TRBJ2-1; possible D gene TRBD2, 5 bases. The CDR3 loop spans 14 amino acids. Germline V gene data show CDR1 as SGHAT and CDR2 as FQNNGV. CDR3 DNA sequence: TGTGCTAGCAACTTGCGAGGAGGCCACAATGAGCAGTTCTTC. This gives the protein CASNLRGGHNEQFF.

V gene TRBV7-2 combines with J gene TRBJ2-2, with a weak D call TRBD1 (6 bases). Germline V CDR1 and CDR2: SGHTA, FQGNSA. The CDR3 contains 14 residues. Trimming cost V 5 bases and J 5 bases, with 12 bases left between them. CDR3 bases: TGTGCCAGCAGCCAAATTACAGGGACCGGGGAGCTGTTTTTT. This gives the protein CASSQITGTGELFF.

The chain carries TRBV6-1 and TRBJ2-3; perhaps TRBD2 as D (5 bases). The CDR3 is 17 amino acids. The germline V gene has CDR1 MNHNS and CDR2 SASEGT. V was trimmed by 4 bases and J by 6 bases, leaving 23 bases between them. CDR3 coding DNA: TGTGCCAGCAGTGTCGGTGGGGAACTTACTCCGGGGGATACGCAGTATTTT. Its protein product is CASSVGGELTPGDTQYF.

The chain links TRBV5-8 to TRBJ2-5; D is perhaps TRBD1 or TRBD2 (5 bases each). With the DNA end fitting TRBJ2-7 better, the J assignment may be wrong. CDR1 and CDR2 (germline): SGHTS, YDEGEE. The CDR3 has 14 amino acids. In DNA form, the CDR3 reads TGTGCCAGCAGCTTGATGGGGGATAGGTACGAGCAGTACTTC. This encodes CASSLMGDRYEQYF.

The chain uses TRBV6-1 and TRBJ1-6; D gene unclear. Trimming took off 6 bases at V and 0 bases at J, with 6 bases between the two ends. The CDR3 consists of 14 residues. CDR1 and CDR2 from the germline V gene are MNHNS and SASEGT. CDR3 nucleotides: TGTGCCAGCAGACTAAGCTCCTATAATTCACCCCTCCACTTT. Its protein is CASRLSSYNSPLHF.

This chain uses TRBV6-5 with TRBJ1-6, with 8 positions matching TRBD1. V shed 2 bases and J 9 bases; nucleotides not matched to a gene: 6. Per the germline V gene, CDR1 is MNHEY and CDR2 is SVGAGI. The CDR3 covers 15 residues. CDR3 sequence: CASSYAQGGTSPLHF. The CDR3 DNA reads as TGTGCCAGCAGTTACGCACAGGGGGGCACTTCACCCCTCCACTTT.

This clone was recorded once. The V and J genes are TRBV6-5 and TRBJ2-2; D is uncertain. This CDR3 spans 13 amino acids. Germline V gives CDR1 MNHEY, CDR2 SVGAGI. V was clipped by 6 bases and J by 0 bases, with 5 bases between them. The CDR3: CASRVSNTGELFF. CDR3 DNA sequence: TGTGCCAGCAGAGTTTCGAACACCGGGGAGCTGTTTTTT.

CDR3 protein: CASSQDGNSGNTIYF. DNA for the CDR3: TGCGCCAGCAGCCAAGACGGAAACTCTGGAAACACCATATATTTT. The chain has TRBV4-3 and TRBJ1-3; D gene unclear. Germline CDR1 reads LGHNA; CDR2 reads YSLEER. The V end was cut by 0 bases, the J end by 0 bases, with 6 bases between. The CDR3 is 15 amino acids.

The chain uses TRBV29-1 and TRBJ2-3; 12 nucleotides agree with TRBD2. CDR1 and CDR2 from the germline V gene are SQVTM and ANQGSEA. The CDR3 is 17 residues long. The ends lost 2 bases at V and 5 bases at J; junction bases unmatched: 11. CDR3 DNA sequence: TGCAGCGTTGAAAACCGTCAGACTAGCGGGAGTATAGATACGCAGTATTTT. Amino acids: CSVENRQTSGSIDTQYF.

The genes are TRBV2 and TRBJ1-1; D is possibly TRBD1 (5 bases). Trimming removed 8 bases from V and 4 bases from J, with 17 bases in between. This CDR3 is built from 14 residues. Germline loops: CDR1 SNHLY, CDR2 FYNNEI. The CDR3 spells CASLLPQGGTEAFF. The DNA for the CDR3 is TGTGCCAGCCTTCTTCCCCAGGGCGGCACTGAAGCTTTCTTT.

This clone has just one count. The sample holds other DNA sequences that translate to the same CDR3. The chain uses TRBV5-6 and TRBJ2-1; no reliable D call. Germline CDR1 and CDR2: SGHDT and YYEEEE. Deletions cut 1 base from V and 5 bases from J, with 10 bases between. The CDR3 consists of 14 residues. DNA of the CDR3: TGTGCCAGCAGCTTGAGGCCAGATAACAATGAGCAGTTCTTC. Translating gives CASSLRPDNNEQFF. The whole variable domain, remainder taken from reference TRBV5-6 and TRBJ2-1, is DAGVTQSPTHLIKTRGQQVTLRCSPKSGHDTVSWYQQALGQGPQFIFQYYEEEERQRGNFPDRFSGHQFPNYSSELNVNALLLGDSALYLCASSLRPDNNEQFFGPGTRLTVL.

This chain links TRBV6-6 with TRBJ2-5, with D perhaps assigned TRBD1 or TRBD2 (6 bases each). V lost 2 bases to trimming and J lost 1 base, with 11 bases between them. The CDR3 extends over 15 amino acids. Germline V gene sequence: CDR1 MNHNY, CDR2 SVGAGI (reference sequence). CDR3 sequence (DNA): TGTGCCAGCAGTTACAGGGGGGAGTCCCAAGAGACCCAGTACTTC. Translation gives CASSYRGESQETQYF.

J is TRBJ2-7 and V is TRBV18; TRBD1 matches 8 bases. This CDR3 has 17 residues. V lost 1 base, J lost 1 base, and 9 bases stayed unmatched. Germline CDR1 KGHSH, CDR2 LQKENI. The CDR3 coding sequence is TGTGCCAGCTCACCACTCCCGGGACAGGACGCATCCTACGAGCAGTACTTC. It codes for CASSPLPGQDASYEQYF.

The rearrangement links TRBV25-1 to TRBJ1-1; maybe TRBD1 (6 bases). CDR1 and CDR2 (germline): MGHDK, SYGVNS. Trimming shortened V by 3 bases and J by 4 bases, and 12 bases separated the two germline ends. CDR3 length: 14 residues. DNA of the CDR3: TGTGCCAGCAGTGAGGGGGGGCTTACCACTGAAGCTTTCTTT. Translation: CASSEGGLTTEAFF.

The chain is built from TRBV23-1 and TRBJ1-5; a weak D match, TRBD1 (5 bases). TRBV23-1 is annotated as an ORF whose role is uncertain. The CDR3 covers 17 residues. The V end lost 1 base, the J end lost 4 bases, and 17 bases lay between the germline ends. The CDR3 here is CASSQWGGQRLNQPQHF. CDR3 nucleotides: TGCGCCAGCAGTCAATGGGGCGGGCAGAGACTAAATCAGCCCCAGCATTTT.

The chain joins TRBV6-1 to TRBJ1-1; TRBD1 might be the D (6 bases). The CDR3 consists of 14 residues. V lost 4 bases, J lost 1 base, and 10 bases lay in between. The germline gives CDR1 MNHNS, CDR2 SASEGT. The CDR3 nucleotides are TGTGCCAGCAGTGTGCAGGGGACGAACACTGAAGCTTTCTTT. This translates into CASSVQGTNTEAFF.

The CDR3 loop reads CASTRDRVDTGELFF. DNA for the CDR3: TGTGCCAGTACCAGAGACAGGGTCGACACCGGGGAGCTGTTTTTT. V usage is TRBV19 and J usage is TRBJ2-2; 7 nucleotides match TRBD1. With 7 bases clipped from V and 3 bases from J, the junction kept 8 bases outside the gene matches. CDR3 length: 15 residues. The germline gives CDR1 LNHDA, CDR2 SQIVND (reference sequence).

This rearrangement joins TRBV9 to TRBJ1-2; TRBD1 aligns across 7 bases. This CDR3 has 14 amino acids. Per germline, CDR1 SGDLS and CDR2 YYNGEE. The V and J ends lost 0 bases and 4 bases, in that order; junction bases with no gene match: 3. The CDR3 here is CASSVAAGGYGYTF. The CDR3 nucleotides read TGTGCCAGCAGCGTAGCGGCAGGGGGCTATGGCTACACCTTC.

V usage is TRBV4-1 and J usage is TRBJ2-7; TRBD2 is a possible D gene (5 bases). V lost 4 bases, J lost 6 bases, and 22 bases lay in between. Germline CDR1 and CDR2: MGHRA and YSYEKL. The CDR3 consists of 16 residues. The CDR3 protein is CASSPSFGSGISEQYF. The CDR3 bases are TGCGCCAGCAGCCCCAGTTTTGGATCGGGGATATCCGAGCAGTACTTC.

This chain uses TRBV11-2 with TRBJ1-4, with 8 positions matching TRBD1. The CDR3 has 17 amino acids. CDR1 is SGHAT, CDR2 FQNNGV, per germline. The V gene end was trimmed by 6 bases and the J gene end by 6 bases; junction bases not matched to a gene: 15. The CDR3 here is CASSRAGTGRLHEKLFF. As DNA, the CDR3 is TGTGCCAGCAGTCGAGCCGGGACAGGAAGACTCCATGAAAAACTGTTTTTT.

The chain combines TRBV19 with TRBJ2-7; D possibly corresponds to TRBD2 (6 bases). The CDR3 is 13 amino acids. Trimming pared 10 bases from V and 0 bases from J, leaving 13 bases between. CDR1 LNHDA and CDR2 SQIVND come from the germline V gene (reference sequence). The CDR3 region has the DNA TGTGCCACTCGACGGAGGGGCTCCTACGAGCAGTACTTC. Its protein is CATRRRGSYEQYF.

The chain uses TRBV7-2 and TRBJ2-4; the match to TRBD2 covers 9 bases. Germline V gene sequence: CDR1 SGHTA, CDR2 FQGNSA. The CDR3 loop spans 16 amino acids. V dropped 6 bases and J dropped 0; count of bases not matched to a gene: 6. CDR3 loop: CASRAAGGLAKNIQYF. In DNA, the CDR3 is TGTGCCAGCAGGGCCGCGGGGGGGCTAGCCAAAAACATTCAGTACTTC.